This record covers a single T cell receptor beta chain. This clonotype has a handful of counts. Which antigen it targets is not known. A junction end diverges from the germline sequence, so it may reflect a read error. RNA from unsorted whole blood was extracted with TRIzol reagent, and germline DNA was obtained with the DNeasy Blood & Tissue kit. Chronic HBV infection was present in the patients, and the patients were treatment-naive at sampling. Before surgery, four milliliters of peripheral blood were collected into K2EDTA tubes. Using a constant-region primer and ProtoScript II reverse transcriptase, TCRbeta-specific cDNA was reverse-transcribed from 500 to 650 ng total RNA. Three nested multiplex PCR rounds, following a slightly modified ARM-PCR procedure, were used to build the TCRbeta libraries. Each of the first two PCR rounds ran for 9 to 11 cycles using multiplex TRBV1-TRBV30 forward primers together with a Cbeta reverse primer. Sample barcodes and Illumina adapters were added in a final 25-cycle PCR using Deep VentR polymerase. Before sequencing, amplicons of 200-500 bp were purified from gel using a QIAquick gel extraction kit. The TCRbeta amplicons were sequenced with 250-bp paired-end reads on an Illumina HiSeq 2500. Concerning the study's data processing: To recover full CDR3 sequences, reads were quality-trimmed using Trimmomatic v0.33 and paired reads were then merged using FLASH v1.2.11. V, D and J germline segments were assigned to the rearranged TCRbeta sequences by MiGEC v1.2.1b. Clonotype statistics, along with Shannon-Wiener diversity indices, were calculated using VDJtools v1.0.0. To cut down on sampling bias, every analysis after diversity analysis relied on just the 250 most abundant clonotypes from each sample. Through fastp at Q25 and MiXCR, TCRdb rebuilt clones from the public reads, retaining in-frame beta chains. Entries that share a CDR3 protein sequence are merged under the most common genes and DNA. TCRdb's processing, not the authors' own work, is the source of the V and J calls. The sample data list 310,000 or so distinct CDR3 sequences, and around three fifths of these were observed just once. The ten largest clones capture about 15% of the sample.

The data were taken from a study of tumor-infiltrating lymphocytes in primary liver carcinoma (dated by TCRdb to 2015 to 2018). About the investigation overall: Between late 2015 and March 2016, roughly 5 patients in China with histopathologically diagnosed primary liver carcinoma had their tumors surgically resected. Hepatocellular carcinoma (four) or combined HCC and intrahepatic cholangiocarcinoma (one) was present in the five patients, who were three men and two women aged 30 to 69 years. The study combined TCRbeta repertoire sequencing, expression microarrays and whole-exome sequencing across five regions of each liver tumor, with adjacent normal tissue and blood. The five patients had tumors staged T1-T3 N0M0, with maximum diameters ranging from roughly 4.2 to 11 cm. Repertoires from technical replicates were highly reproducible, with mean shared-clone rates about 0.9 and correlation coefficients above 0.95. Each sample produced about 3.5 to 7.5 million productive TCRbeta reads, and read depth showed no significant difference between tissue types. A total of 35 specimens from 5 patients went through TCRbeta repertoire sequencing, namely 25 tumor regions, 5 adjacent noncancerous liver tissues and 5 peripheral blood samples. General study outcomes and caveats: Because only the TCR beta chain was sequenced and unpaired alpha chains were not captured, true repertoire diversity is likely underestimated. Repertoire overlap was found to be higher between tumor regions (mean about 36%) than between tumor-adjacent (17%) or tumor-blood (14%) pairs, consistent with antigen-driven expansion. The study included only four or five patients, and the authors note findings should be validated in a larger study. Comparison of CD4+ and CD8+ T cell repertoires was precluded by the use of bulk unsorted samples. The top 250 clones made up a significantly larger repertoire fraction in tumors than in blood (p = 0.039).

The CDR3 holds 15 amino acids from the cysteine to the phenylalanine. Only the CDR3 portion is preserved as DNA: 45 bases, with reading frame beginning at the first base. As encoded in the germline V gene, CDR1 is MNHEY while CDR2 is SVGAGI. Input material: peripheral blood. The sequence came from a woman aged 25-40 years with primary liver carcinoma and hepatitis B virus infection. Recombination connected TRBV6-5 to TRBJ1-4, with TRBD1 identical over 7 junction bases. The CDR3 is CASSYAGGRGEKLSF. The DNA sequence is given as TGTGCCAGCAGTTACGCAGGGGGACGGGGTGAAAAACTGTCTTTT.